This T cell receptor (beta chain) was sequenced in a study of PD-L1 blockade in urothelial cancer (dated by TCRdb to between 2016 and 2019). For the study in its entirety: All patients started therapy in about 2014 and received atezolizumab 1,200 mg intravenously every 3 weeks. About nine tenths of the roughly 29 patients were identified as males with urothelial cancer of bladder origin, and a prior smoking history was reported by 18 of 29 patients. An ECOG performance status of 0 or 1 was recorded for the patients, and 0 to 3 prior chemotherapy regimens had been received by the patients. Blood samples were analyzed at two time points: 3 weeks after treatment start (second dose) and 6 weeks after treatment start. Blood samples gave a median of about 150,000 T cells and tens of thousands of unique TCRs, with a median clonality of about 0.078. An exploratory multi-omic analysis was conducted of the somatic, immune and clinical correlates of response to PD-L1 blockade with atezolizumab in urothelial cancer. Pretreatment tumor samples, along with matched peripheral blood collected serially before and after atezolizumab treatment, underwent TCR sequencing. Progression-free survival longer than 6 months counted as durable clinical benefit, and TCR features were additionally tested against both progression-free and overall survival. In the same patients, whole exome sequencing and RNA sequencing of pretreatment tumors were performed in addition to TCR sequencing. Nine or ten patients reached durable clinical benefit, while 20 patients did not. Pretreatment blood TCR-seq was available for about 28 patients, at least one posttreatment blood collection was obtained for 25 or so patients, and tumor TCR-seq was available for 25 or so patients. The full study reports these points: At 3 weeks after the start of treatment, tumor-associated TCR clones in peripheral blood had expanded more in patients with durable benefit (n of about 22, p = 0.022). Improved progression-free and overall survival was found to be associated with pretreatment peripheral blood TCR clonality below the median. Because of the small sample size (n of about 29) and the many exploratory analyses performed, the results are intended to be regarded as hypothesis-generating.

Each PCR received spiked-in synthetic TCR analog templates so that absolute template abundance could be estimated from read counts. TCRbeta CDR3 regions were amplified from genomic DNA with bias-controlled V and J gene primers using the immunoSEQ assay. Sequencing of rearranged TCRbeta segments was done at approximately 20X coverage. The authors' pipeline ran thus. Clustering was used to correct sequencing errors, and CDR3s were annotated against IMGT so that V, D and J genes could be assigned. Out-of-frame and stop-codon sequences were excluded, and only productive TCRbeta rearrangements were used in downstream analyses. To compute clonality, Shannon entropy was normalized by the log of the number of unique productive sequences and then subtracted from one. Fisher's exact test with Benjamini-Hochberg correction, at a threshold of adjusted p below 0.01, was used to find clones that differed between time points or between blood and tumor. TCRdb obtained this table from immuneACCESS and retained in-frame rearrangements with V and J assigned. These tables miss some clones; where compared with another copy, unresolved V genes account for less than half of the shortfall, and the remainder is unexplained. That table gives V, J and clone size, and the DNA gave D and trimming. The sample table records 35,000 to 40,000 clones; around 80% of these occur just once. The ten biggest clones cover 3.5% to 4% of the sample.

Concerning this clone itself: The antigen this receptor binds is unknown. Base qualities are not recorded, but no much larger clone differs from it by a single base.

V drops 5 bases and J drops 5 bases, leaving 11 bases in between. From its cysteine to its phenylalanine, the CDR3 spans 13 amino acids. Only the CDR3 DNA stays, 39 bases, in frame from base 1. Looking up the germline V gene yields CDR1 SGHVS and CDR2 FNYEAQ. The cohort comprised 29 patients with locally advanced or metastatic urothelial carcinoma treated at Memorial Sloan Kettering on a trial protocol. Peripheral blood mononuclear cells were collected from each patient pretreatment and during treatment, giving between 1 and 8 total time points per patient. The Qiagen DNeasy Blood extraction kit was used to purify genomic DNA from total PBMCs and from tumor samples. PBMCs were collected pretreatment and during treatment and were isolated and stored as previously described.

The specimen was PBMCs, collected around atezolizumab (anti-PD-L1) treatment. Recombination linked TRBV7-6 to TRBJ2-3; possibly the D gene is TRBD1, per 5 matching bases. The source of this sequence is a man aged 70-80 years with urothelial cancer. The DNA sequence follows: TGTGCCAGCAGCCTTGTAGGGGAAGATACGCAGTATTTT. The encoded protein is CASSLVGEDTQYF.